The sample holds a few counts of the clone carrying this T cell receptor beta chain. This CDR3 has 17 amino acids. The germline V gene has CDR1 MNHEY and CDR2 SMNVEV (reference sequence). The V gene end was trimmed by 6 bases and the J gene end by 10 bases; junction bases not matched to a gene: 16. The sample originates from a study of blood T cells in healthy people across ages. Every donor contributed roughly 10 milliliters of peripheral blood by blood draw. A sample-barcoded 5' primer and a J-beta primer mix were used in a second PCR of roughly 6 to 11 cycles. TCRdb analysed the 5' RACE reads with MiXCR anew, one entry per CDR3 protein. Found here are hundreds of thousands of distinct CDR3 sequences, roughly 26% of them singletons; the top ten hold 2.5% to 3.5%. The same sample was also used in a study of T cells of mothers and their children.

This chain joins TRBV27 and TRBJ2-1, with TRBD2 matching 12 bases. The sequencing input was blood. This TCR was sampled from a boy younger than 18 in good health. The CDR3 nucleotides are TGTGCCAGCAGCCTAAGCCGTGAGACTAGCGGGGGTAGAGAGCAGTTCTTC. The encoded protein is CASSLSRETSGGREQFF.